The TCR beta chain under discussion was sequenced for a study of blood T cells in healthy people across ages. A J-beta primer mix and a sample-barcoded 5' primer were used in a second PCR of about 7 to 12 cycles. TCRdb passed the 5' RACE reads through MiXCR, listing each CDR3 protein once. The table records about 940,000 distinct CDR3 sequences, around 49% of them present only once. This CDR3 has 12 amino acids. Germline assignment: CDR1 GTSNPN and CDR2 SVGIG (reference sequence). V was cut by 8 bases and J by 2 bases, with 12 bases left in between. This clonotype has more than one count but fewer than ten.

V usage is TRBV30 and J usage is TRBJ1-2; maybe TRBD1 (5 bases). The sequenced sample was blood. The receptor was isolated from a man in his thirties or forties in good health. CDR3 protein: CARQRDNYGYTF. CDR3 nucleotide sequence: TGTGCCCGCCAAAGGGACAACTATGGCTACACCTTC.